This TCR beta chain came from a study of T-cell reconstitution after alpha-beta-depleted transplantation in children listed by TCRdb under 2016. Notes on the research overall: T-cell immune reconstitution after TCRalphabeta/CD19-depleted allogeneic hematopoietic cell transplantation in children was quantitatively tracked in the study by means of TCR repertoire profiling.

Receptor amplification or capture employed PCR. Data came from an Illumina HiSeq 2500. To normalize quantification of the TCRbeta repertoire, the TCR libraries were built with molecular barcoding that relied on unique molecular identifiers. TCRdb ran its own pipeline on the public reads, namely fastp trimming at Q25 and MiXCR clone calling, and kept in-frame beta chains. Rows merge per CDR3 protein into single entries with the most common DNA and genes. This sample comprises approximately 350,000 distinct CDR3 sequences, about an eighth of them detected only once. The leading ten clones occupy approximately 4.2% of the sample. On this clonotype: Its antigen is still unknown. Base qualities are missing; no much larger clone stands one base away.

The germline ends are 7 bases apart after V is trimmed by 3 bases and J by 5 bases. CDR1 SGHAT and CDR2 FQNNGV were looked up in the germline V gene. The cysteine opens and the phenylalanine closes a CDR3 of 13 amino acids. Kept here is only the CDR3 DNA, which spans 39 bases and is read in frame from base 1. The receptor was isolated from a human donor who donated a stem cell graft to a child with Fanconi anemia. The chain uses TRBV11-2 and TRBJ1-4; no D gene call is confident. The sequenced sample was PBMCs, obtained from the stem cell graft. The CDR3 in this case is CASSFGLNEKLFF. The bases read TGTGCCAGCAGCTTCGGACTAAATGAAAAACTGTTTTTT.